This T cell receptor (beta chain) was observed in a study of cytomegalovirus exposure and HLA in healthy donors. Study information: Out of roughly 200 million T cells, an earlier analysis found around 110 million unique TCR beta sequences in total.

With 60 Vbeta and 13 Jbeta primers, the PCR was carried out. Assay used: immunoSEQ multiplex PCR; TCRdb lists only in-frame clones, some missing. The data show 150,000 to 200,000 clones, over 60% seen once. The CDR3 consists of 13 residues. V gave up 3 bases and J gave up 2 bases, with 5 bases separating them. Germline assignment: CDR1 LNHDA and CDR2 SQIVND (reference sequence). The V gene is TRBV19, the J gene TRBJ1-5; D is unresolved. The clonotype was recovered from a woman aged 35 to 49 in good health and CMV-seronegative. Sequenced material: PBMCs. The CDR3 nucleotides are TGTGCCAGTAGTATGAGAGGCAATCAGCCCCAGCATTTT. This sequence encodes CASSMRGNQPQHF.